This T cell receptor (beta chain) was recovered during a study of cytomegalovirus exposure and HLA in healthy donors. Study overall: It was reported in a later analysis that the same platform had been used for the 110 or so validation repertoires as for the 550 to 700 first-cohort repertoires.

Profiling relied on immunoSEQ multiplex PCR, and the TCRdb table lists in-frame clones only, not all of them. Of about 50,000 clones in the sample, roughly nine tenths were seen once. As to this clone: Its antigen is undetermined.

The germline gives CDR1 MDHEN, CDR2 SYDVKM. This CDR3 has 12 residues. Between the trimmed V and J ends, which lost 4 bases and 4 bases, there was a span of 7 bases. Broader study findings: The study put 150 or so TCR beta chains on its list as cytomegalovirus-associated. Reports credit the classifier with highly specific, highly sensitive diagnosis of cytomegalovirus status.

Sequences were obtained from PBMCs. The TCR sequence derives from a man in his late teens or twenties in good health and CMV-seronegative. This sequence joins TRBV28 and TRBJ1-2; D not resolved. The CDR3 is CASSSGIYGYTF. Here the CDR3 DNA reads TGTGCCAGCAGTTCGGGGATCTATGGCTACACCTTC.